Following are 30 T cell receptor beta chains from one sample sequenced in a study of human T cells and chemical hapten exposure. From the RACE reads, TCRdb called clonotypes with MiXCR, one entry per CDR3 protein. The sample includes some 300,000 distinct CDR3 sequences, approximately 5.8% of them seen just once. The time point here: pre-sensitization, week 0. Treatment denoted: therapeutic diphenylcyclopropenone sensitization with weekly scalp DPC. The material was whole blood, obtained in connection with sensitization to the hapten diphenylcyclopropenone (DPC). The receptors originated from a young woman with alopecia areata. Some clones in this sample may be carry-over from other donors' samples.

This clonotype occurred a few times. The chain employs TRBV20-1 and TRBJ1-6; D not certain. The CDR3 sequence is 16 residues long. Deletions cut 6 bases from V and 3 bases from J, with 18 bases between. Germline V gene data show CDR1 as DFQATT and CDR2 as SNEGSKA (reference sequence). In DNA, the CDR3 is TGCAGTGCCCCCCCGGGCCGGCTGAGCTATAATTCACCCCTCCACTTT. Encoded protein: CSAPPGRLSYNSPLHF.

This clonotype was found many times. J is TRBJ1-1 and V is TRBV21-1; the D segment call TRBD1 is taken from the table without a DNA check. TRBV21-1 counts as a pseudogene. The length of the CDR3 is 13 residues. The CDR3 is CAGQGQAYTEAFF. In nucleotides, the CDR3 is TGTGCCGGACAGGGGCAGGCCTACACTGAAGCTTTCTTT.

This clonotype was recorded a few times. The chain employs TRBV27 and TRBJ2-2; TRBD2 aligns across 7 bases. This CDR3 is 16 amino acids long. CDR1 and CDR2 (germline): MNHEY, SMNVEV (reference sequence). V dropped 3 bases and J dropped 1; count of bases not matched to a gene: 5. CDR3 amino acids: CASSLVLAVNTGELFF. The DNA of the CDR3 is TGTGCCAGCAGTTTGGTCCTAGCGGTGAACACCGGGGAGCTGTTTTTT.

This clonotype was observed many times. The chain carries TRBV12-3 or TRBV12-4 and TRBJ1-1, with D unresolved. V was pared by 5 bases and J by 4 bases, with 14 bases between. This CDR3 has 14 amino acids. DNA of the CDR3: TGTGCCAGCAGTGCGCGTAATACGCTCACTGAAGCTTTCTTT. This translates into CASSARNTLTEAFF.

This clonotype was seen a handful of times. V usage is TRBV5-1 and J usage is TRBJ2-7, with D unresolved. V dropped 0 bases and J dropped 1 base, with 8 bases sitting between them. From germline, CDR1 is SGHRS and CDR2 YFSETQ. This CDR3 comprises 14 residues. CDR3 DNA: TGCGCCAGCAGCTTGGCCGGTCGTTCCTACGAGCAGTACTTC. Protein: CASSLAGRSYEQYF.

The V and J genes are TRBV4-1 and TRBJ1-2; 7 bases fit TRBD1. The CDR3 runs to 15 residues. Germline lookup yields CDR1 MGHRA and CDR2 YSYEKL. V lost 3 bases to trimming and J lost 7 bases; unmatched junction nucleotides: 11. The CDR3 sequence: CASSQAGTVLFGYTF. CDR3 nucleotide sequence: TGCGCCAGCAGCCAGGCCGGGACAGTACTTTTTGGCTACACCTTC.

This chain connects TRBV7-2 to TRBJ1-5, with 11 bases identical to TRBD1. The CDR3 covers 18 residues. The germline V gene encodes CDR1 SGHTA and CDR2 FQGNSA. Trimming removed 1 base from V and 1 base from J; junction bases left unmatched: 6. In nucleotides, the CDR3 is TGTGCCAGCAGCTTAGTTCGGACAGGGGGCCTGAGCAATCAGCCCCAGCATTTT. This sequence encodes CASSLVRTGGLSNQPQHF.

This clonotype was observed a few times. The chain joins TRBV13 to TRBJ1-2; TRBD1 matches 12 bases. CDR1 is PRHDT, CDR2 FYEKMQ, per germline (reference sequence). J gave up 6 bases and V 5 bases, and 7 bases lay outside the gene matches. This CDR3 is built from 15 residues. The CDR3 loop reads CASSRWDRGQDGYTF. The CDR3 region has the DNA TGTGCCAGCAGCCGCTGGGACAGGGGGCAAGATGGCTACACCTTC.

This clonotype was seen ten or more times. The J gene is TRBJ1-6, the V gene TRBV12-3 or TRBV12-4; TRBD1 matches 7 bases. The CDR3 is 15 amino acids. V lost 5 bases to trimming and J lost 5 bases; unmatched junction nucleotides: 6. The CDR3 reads CASSRNQGDNSPLHF. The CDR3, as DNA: TGTGCCAGCAGTCGAAACCAGGGGGATAATTCACCCCTCCACTTT.

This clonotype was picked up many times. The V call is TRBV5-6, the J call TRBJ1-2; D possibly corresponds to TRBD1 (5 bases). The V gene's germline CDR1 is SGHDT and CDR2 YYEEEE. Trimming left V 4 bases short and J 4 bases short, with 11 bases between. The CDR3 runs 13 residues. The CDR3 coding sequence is TGTGCCAGCAGCGCTCAGGGCAGCTATGGCTACACCTTC. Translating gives CASSAQGSYGYTF.

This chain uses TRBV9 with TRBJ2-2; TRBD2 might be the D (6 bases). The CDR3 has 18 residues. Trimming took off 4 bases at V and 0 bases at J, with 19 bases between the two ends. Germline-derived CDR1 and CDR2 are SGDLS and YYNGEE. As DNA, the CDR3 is TGTGCCAGCAGCTCCACCGTCCCGGGACTCACGAACACCGGGGAGCTGTTTTTT. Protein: CASSSTVPGLTNTGELFF.

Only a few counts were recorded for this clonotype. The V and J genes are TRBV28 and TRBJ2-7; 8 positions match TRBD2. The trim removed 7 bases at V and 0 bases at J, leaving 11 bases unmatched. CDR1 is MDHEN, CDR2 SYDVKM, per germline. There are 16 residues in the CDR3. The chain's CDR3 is CASTPATAGGSYEQYF. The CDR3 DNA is TGTGCCAGCACGCCCGCCACGGCGGGGGGCTCCTACGAGCAGTACTTC. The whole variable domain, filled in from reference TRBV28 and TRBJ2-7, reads DVKVTQSSRYLVKRTGEKVFLECVQDMDHENMFWYRQDPGLGLRLIYFSYDVKMKEKGDIPEGYSVSREKKERFSLILESASTNQTSMYLCASTPATAGGSYEQYFGPGTRLTVT.

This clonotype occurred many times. The CDR3 region is CASREGTDTEAFF. Here the CDR3 DNA reads TGTGCCAGCAGGGAGGGGACAGACACTGAAGCTTTCTTT. The chain carries TRBV12-3 or TRBV12-4 and TRBJ1-1; 7 bases are shared with TRBD1. This CDR3 spans 13 amino acids. The V segment lost 6 bases and the J segment 3 bases; nucleotides outside the gene matches: 4.

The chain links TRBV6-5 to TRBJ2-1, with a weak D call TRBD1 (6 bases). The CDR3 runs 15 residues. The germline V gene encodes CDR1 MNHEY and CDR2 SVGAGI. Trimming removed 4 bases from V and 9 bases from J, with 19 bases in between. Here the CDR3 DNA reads TGTGCCAGCAGTTTCCGAGCGACAGGTGGCCCTGAGCAGTTCTTC. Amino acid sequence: CASSFRATGGPEQFF.

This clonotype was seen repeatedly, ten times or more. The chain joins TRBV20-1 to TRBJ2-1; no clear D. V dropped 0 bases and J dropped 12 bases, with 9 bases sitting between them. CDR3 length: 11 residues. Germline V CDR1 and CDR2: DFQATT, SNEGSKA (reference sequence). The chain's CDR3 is CSARERFWQFF. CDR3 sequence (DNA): TGCAGTGCTAGAGAACGGTTTTGGCAGTTCTTC.

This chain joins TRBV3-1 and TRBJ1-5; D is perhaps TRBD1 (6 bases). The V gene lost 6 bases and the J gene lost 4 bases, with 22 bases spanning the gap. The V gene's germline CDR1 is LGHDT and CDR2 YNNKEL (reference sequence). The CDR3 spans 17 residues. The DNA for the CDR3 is TGTGCCAGCAGACTATCCGTGGCCAGGGGATTGAATCAGCCCCAGCATTTT. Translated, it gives CASRLSVARGLNQPQHF.

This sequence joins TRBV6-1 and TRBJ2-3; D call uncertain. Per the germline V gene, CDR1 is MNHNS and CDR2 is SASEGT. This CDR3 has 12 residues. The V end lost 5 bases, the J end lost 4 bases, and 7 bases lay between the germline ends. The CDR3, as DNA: TGTGCCAGCAGTACAGCCCCAGATACGCAGTATTTT. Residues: CASSTAPDTQYF.

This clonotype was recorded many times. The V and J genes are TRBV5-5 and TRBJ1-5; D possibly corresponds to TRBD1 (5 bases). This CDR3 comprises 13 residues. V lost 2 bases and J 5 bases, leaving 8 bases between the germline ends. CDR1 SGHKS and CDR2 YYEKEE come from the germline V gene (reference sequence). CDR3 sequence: CASSFQGDQPQHF. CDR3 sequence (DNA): TGTGCCAGCAGCTTTCAGGGAGATCAGCCCCAGCATTTT. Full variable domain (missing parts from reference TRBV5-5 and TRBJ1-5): DAGVTQSPTHLIKTRGQQVTLRCSPISGHKSVSWYQQVLGQGPQFIFQYYEKEERGRGNFPDRFSARQFPNYSSELNVNALLLGDSALYLCASSFQGDQPQHFGDGTRLSIL.

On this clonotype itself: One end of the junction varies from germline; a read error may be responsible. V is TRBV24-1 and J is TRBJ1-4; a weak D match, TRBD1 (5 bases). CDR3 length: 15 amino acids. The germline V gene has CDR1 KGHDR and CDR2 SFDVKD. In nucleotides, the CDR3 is TGTGTCACCAGTGATTCGACCGGGACGGCTGAAAAACTGTTTTTT. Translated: CVTSDSTGTAEKLFF.

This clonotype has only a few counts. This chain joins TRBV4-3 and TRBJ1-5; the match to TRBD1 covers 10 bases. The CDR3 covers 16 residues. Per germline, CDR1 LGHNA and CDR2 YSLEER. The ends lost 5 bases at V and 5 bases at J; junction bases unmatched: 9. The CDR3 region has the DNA TGCGCCAGCAGCACAAGCCGGGACAGGGGCGATCAGCCCCAGCATTTT. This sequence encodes CASSTSRDRGDQPQHF.

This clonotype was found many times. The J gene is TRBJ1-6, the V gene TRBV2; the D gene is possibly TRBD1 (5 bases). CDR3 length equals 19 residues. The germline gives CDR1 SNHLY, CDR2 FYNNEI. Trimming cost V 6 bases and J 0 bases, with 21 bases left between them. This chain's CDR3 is CASRKGPTERNSYNSPLHF. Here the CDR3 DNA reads TGTGCCAGCAGAAAGGGACCGACGGAACGGAACTCCTATAATTCACCCCTCCACTTT.

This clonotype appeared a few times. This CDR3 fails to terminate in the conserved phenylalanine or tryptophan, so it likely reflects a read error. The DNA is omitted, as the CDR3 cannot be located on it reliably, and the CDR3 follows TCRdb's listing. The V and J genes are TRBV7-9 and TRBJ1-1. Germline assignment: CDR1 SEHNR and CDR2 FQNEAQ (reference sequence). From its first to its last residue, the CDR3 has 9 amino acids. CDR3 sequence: CASSPTLRI.

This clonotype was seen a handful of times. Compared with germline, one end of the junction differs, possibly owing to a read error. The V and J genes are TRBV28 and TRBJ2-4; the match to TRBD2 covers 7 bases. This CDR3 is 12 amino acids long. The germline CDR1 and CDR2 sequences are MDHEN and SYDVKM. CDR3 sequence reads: CASSGLGGMVVF. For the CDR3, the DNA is TGTGCCAGCAGCGGGTTGGGGGGGATGGTAGTCTTC.

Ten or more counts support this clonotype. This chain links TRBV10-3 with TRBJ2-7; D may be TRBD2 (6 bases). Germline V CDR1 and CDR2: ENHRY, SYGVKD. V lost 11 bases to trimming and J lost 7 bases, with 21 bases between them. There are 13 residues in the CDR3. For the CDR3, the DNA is TGTGCCGGCACGGGACTCGACGGGGGAGAGCAGTACTTC. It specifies CAGTGLDGGEQYF.

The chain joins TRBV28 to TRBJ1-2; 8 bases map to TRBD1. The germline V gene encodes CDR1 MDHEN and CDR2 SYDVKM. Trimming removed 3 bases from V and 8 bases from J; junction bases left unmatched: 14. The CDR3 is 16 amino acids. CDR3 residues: CASSLGPGTGFHGYTF. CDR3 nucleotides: TGTGCCAGCAGTTTGGGGCCCGGGACAGGATTTCACGGCTACACCTTC.

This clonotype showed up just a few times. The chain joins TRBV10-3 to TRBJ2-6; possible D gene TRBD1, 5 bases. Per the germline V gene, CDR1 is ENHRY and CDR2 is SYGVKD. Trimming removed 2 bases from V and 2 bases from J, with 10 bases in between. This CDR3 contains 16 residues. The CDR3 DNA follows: TGTGCCATCAGTGAGCCCAGGGAAGCTGGGGCCAACGTCCTGACTTTC. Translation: CAISEPREAGANVLTF.

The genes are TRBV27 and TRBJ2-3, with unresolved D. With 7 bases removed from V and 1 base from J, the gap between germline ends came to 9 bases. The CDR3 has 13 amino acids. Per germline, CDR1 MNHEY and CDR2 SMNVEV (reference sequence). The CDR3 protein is CASTLWGTDTQYF. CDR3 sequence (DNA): TGTGCCAGCACTTTGTGGGGCACAGATACGCAGTATTTT.

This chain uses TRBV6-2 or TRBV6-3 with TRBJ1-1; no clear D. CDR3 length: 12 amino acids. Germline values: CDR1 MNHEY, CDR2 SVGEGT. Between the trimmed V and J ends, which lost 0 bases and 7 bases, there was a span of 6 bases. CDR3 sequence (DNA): TGTGCCAGCAGTTACTCGGTAGTTGAAGCTTTCTTT. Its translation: CASSYSVVEAFF.

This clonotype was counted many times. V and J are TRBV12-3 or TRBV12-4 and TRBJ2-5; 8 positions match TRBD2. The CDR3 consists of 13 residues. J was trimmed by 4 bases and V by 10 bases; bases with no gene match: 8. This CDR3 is CATRGLAVETQYF. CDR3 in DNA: TGTGCCACCAGAGGACTAGCAGTAGAGACCCAGTACTTC.

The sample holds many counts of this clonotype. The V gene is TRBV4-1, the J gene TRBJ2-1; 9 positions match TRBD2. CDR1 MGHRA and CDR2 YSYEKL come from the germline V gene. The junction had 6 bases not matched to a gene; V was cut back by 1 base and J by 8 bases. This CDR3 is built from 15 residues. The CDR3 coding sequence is TGCGCCAGCAGCCAAGTGGCGGGGGGGCCATATGAGCAGTTCTTC. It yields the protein CASSQVAGGPYEQFF.